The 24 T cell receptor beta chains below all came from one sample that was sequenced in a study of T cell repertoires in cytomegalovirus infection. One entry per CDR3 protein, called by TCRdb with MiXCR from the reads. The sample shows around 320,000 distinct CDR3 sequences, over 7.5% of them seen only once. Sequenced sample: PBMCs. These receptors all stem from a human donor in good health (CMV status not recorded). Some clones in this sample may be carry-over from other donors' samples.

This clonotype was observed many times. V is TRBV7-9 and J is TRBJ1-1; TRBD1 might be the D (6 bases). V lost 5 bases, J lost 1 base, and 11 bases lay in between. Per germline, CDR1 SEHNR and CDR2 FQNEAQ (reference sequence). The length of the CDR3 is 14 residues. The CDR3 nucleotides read TGTGCCAGCAGCCCAAGGGACACGAACACTGAAGCTTTCTTT. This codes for CASSPRDTNTEAFF.

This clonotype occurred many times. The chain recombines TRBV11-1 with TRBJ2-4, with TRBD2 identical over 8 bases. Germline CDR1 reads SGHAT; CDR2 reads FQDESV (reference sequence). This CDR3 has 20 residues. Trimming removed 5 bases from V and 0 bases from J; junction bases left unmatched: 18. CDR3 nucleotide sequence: TGTGCCAGCAGCCCGCGGACCAGCGGGGGATATGGAGGAGCCAAAAACATTCAGTACTTC. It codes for CASSPRTSGGYGGAKNIQYF.

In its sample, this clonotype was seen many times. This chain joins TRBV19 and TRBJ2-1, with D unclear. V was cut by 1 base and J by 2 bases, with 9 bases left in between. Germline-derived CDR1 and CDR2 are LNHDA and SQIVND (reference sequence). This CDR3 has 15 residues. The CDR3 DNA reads TGTGCCAGTAGTATAGGTCCGAGCCCCTACAATGAGCAGTTCTTC. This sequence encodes CASSIGPSPYNEQFF.

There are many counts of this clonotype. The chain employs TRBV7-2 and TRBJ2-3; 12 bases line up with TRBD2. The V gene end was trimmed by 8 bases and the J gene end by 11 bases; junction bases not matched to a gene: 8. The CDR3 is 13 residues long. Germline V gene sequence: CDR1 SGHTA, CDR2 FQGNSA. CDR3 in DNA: TGTGCCAGCCGCGGGCTAGCGGGGGGGGGGCAGTATTTT. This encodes CASRGLAGGGQYF.

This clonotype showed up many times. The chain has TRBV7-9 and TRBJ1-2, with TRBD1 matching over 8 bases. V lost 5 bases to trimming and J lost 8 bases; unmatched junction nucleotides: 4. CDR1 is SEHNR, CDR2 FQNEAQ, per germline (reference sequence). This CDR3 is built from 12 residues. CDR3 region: CASSPGGKGYTF. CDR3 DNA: TGTGCCAGCAGCCCAGGGGGCAAAGGCTACACCTTC.

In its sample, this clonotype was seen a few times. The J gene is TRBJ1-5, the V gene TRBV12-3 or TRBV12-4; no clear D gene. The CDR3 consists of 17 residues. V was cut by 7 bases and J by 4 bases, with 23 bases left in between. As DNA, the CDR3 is TGTGCCAGCAACTGGGTCTCGGGGTCCAAGCGGAATCAGCCCCAGCATTTT. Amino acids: CASNWVSGSKRNQPQHF.

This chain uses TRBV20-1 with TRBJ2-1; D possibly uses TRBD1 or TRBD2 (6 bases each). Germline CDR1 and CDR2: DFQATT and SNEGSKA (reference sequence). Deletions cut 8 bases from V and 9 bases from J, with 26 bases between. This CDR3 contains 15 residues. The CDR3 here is CSSQKGDFLIPEQFF. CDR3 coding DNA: TGCAGTTCCCAAAAGGGGGACTTCTTGATCCCTGAGCAGTTCTTC.

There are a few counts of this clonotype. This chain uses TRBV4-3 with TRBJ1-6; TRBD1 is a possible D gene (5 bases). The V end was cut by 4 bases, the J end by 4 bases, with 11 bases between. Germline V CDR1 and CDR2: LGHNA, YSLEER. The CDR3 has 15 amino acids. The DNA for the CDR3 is TGCGCCAGCAGCCGCGGGACGGAATATAATTCACCCCTCCACTTT. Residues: CASSRGTEYNSPLHF.

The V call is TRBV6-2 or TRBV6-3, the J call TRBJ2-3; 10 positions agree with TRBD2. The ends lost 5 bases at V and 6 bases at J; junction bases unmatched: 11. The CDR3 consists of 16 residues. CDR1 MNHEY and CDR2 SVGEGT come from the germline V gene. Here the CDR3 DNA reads TGTGCCAGCAGTCCCCTACTAGCGGGGATCGGGGATACGCAGTATTTT. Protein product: CASSPLLAGIGDTQYF.

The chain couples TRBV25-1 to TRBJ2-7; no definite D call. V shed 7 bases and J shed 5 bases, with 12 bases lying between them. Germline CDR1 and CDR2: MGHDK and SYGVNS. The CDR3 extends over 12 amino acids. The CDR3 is CASTNRLNEQYF. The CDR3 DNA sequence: TGTGCCAGCACGAATCGGTTGAACGAGCAGTACTTC.

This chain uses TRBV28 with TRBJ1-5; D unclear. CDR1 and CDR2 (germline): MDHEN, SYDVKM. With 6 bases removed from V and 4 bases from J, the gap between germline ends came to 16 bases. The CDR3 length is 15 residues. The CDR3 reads CASSRRGMENQPQHF. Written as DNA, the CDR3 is TGTGCCAGCAGCCGACGAGGGATGGAGAATCAGCCCCAGCATTTT.

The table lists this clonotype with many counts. The CDR3, as DNA: TGTGCCAGCAGCTTAGGCTCCTTTCTTGGGACTGAAGCTTTCTTT. It yields the protein CASSLGSFLGTEAFF. The chain joins TRBV7-2 to TRBJ1-1; D is ambiguous. CDR1 is SGHTA and CDR2 is FQGNSA in the germline V gene. Deletions cut 1 base from V and 5 bases from J, with 14 bases between. This CDR3 has 15 amino acids.

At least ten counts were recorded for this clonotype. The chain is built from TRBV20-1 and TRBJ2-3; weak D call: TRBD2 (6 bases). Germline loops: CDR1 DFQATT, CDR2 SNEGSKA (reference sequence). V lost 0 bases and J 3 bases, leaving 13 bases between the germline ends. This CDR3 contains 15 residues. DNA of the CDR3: TGCAGTGCTAGAGATTACGGGAGTCTAACAGATACGCAGTATTTT. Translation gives CSARDYGSLTDTQYF.

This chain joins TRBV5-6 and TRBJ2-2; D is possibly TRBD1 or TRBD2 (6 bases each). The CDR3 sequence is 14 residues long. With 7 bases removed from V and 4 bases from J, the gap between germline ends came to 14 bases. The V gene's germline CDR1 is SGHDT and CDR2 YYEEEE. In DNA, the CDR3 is TGTGCCAGCGGGTATGGAGGGGGCACCGGGGAGCTGTTTTTT. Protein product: CASGYGGGTGELFF.

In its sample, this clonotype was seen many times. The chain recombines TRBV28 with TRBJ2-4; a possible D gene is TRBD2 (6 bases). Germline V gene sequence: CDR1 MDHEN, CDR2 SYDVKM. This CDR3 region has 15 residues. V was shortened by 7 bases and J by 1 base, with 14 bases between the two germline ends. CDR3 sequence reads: CASTPGVWAKNIQYF. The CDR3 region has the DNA TGTGCCAGCACCCCGGGAGTCTGGGCCAAAAACATTCAGTACTTC.

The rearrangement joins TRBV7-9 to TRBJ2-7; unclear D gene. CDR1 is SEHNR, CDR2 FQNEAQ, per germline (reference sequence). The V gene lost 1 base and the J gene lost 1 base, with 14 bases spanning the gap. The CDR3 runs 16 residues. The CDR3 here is CASSLEVSPVSYEQYF. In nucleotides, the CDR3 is TGTGCCAGCAGCTTAGAGGTCAGCCCCGTTTCCTACGAGCAGTACTTC.

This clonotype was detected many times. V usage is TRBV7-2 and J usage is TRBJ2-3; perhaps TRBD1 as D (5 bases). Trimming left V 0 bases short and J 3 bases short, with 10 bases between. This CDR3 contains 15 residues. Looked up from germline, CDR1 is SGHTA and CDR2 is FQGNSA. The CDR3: CASSLARGVTDTQYF. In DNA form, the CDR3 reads TGTGCCAGCAGCTTAGCTAGGGGTGTGACAGATACGCAGTATTTT.

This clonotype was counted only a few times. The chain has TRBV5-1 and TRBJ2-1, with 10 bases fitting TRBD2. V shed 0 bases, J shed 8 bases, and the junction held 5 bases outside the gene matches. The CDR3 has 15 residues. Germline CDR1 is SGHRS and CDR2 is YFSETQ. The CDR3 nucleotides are TGCGCCAGCAGCTTGGCTAGCGGGAGATATCATGAGCAGTTCTTC. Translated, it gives CASSLASGRYHEQFF.

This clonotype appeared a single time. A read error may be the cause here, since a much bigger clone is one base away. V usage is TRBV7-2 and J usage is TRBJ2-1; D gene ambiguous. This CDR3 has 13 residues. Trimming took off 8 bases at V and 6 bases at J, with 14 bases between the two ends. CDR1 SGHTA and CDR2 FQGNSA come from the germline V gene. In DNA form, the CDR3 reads TGTGCCAGCGGCCCAAATCGGGCCAATGAGCAGTTCTTC. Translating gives CASGPNRANEQFF.

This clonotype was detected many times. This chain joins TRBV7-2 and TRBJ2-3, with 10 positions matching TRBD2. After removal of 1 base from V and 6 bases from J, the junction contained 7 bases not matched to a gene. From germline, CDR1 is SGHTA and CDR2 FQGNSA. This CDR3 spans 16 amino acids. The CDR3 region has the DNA TGTGCCAGCAGCTTAGGTTTTAGCGGGAGGACGGATACGCAGTATTTT. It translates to CASSLGFSGRTDTQYF.

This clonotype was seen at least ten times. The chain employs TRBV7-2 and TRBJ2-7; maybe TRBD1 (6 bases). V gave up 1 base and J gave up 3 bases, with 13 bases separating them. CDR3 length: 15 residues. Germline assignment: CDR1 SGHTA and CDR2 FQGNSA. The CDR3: CASSLGQVRHYEQYF. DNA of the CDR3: TGTGCCAGCAGCTTAGGACAGGTCCGCCACTACGAGCAGTACTTC.

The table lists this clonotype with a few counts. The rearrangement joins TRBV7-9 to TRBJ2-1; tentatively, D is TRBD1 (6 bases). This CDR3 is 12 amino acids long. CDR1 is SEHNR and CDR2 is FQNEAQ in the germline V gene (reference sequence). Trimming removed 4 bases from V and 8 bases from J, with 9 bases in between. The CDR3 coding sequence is TGTGCCAGCAGCTACGACAGGTATGAGCAGTTCTTC. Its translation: CASSYDRYEQFF.

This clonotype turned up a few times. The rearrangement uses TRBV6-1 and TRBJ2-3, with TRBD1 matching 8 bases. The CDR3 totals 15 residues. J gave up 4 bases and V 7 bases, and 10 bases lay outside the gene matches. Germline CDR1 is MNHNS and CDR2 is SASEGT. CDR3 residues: CASNPQGAGPDTQYF. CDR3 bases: TGTGCCAGCAATCCTCAGGGGGCAGGACCAGATACGCAGTATTTT.

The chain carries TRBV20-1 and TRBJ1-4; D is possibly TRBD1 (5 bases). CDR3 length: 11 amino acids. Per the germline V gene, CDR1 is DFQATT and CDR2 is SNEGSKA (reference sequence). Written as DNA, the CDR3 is TGCTGCGGGGGAGGGAATGAAAAACTGTTTTTT. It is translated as CCGGGNEKLFF.